The clone carrying this TCR beta chain has just a few counts. Its specificity is not known. The entry originates in a study of early T cells in non-severe SARS-CoV-2 infection. Study-wide background: Sequenced material consisted of bulk RNA (from unsorted whole blood), and chains were unpaired. Study-wide points: In VDJdb matching, anti-spike CD8 responses were favored while private and CD4 specificities went missing.

One entry per CDR3 protein, called by TCRdb with MiXCR from the 5' RACE reads. The sample holds 70,000 to 95,000 distinct CDR3 sequences, approximately 14% seen once. Trimming took off 2 bases at V and 2 bases at J, with 13 bases between the two ends. The CDR3 is made up of 15 amino acids. Per germline, CDR1 DFQATT and CDR2 SNEGSKA (reference sequence). This receptor was obtained from an adult who was a healthcare worker with PCR-confirmed SARS-CoV-2 infection or an uninfected control (not recorded which). J is TRBJ1-3 and V is TRBV20-1; a weak D match, TRBD1 (5 bases). Specimen: whole blood. The DNA of the CDR3 is TGCAGTGCTAGACCGGGGGGTGCACCTGGAAACACCATATATTTT. This encodes CSARPGGAPGNTIYF.